The clone carrying this T cell receptor (beta chain) was found many times. Its target is not known. TCR beta CDR3 region amplification was performed from RNA transcripts. An initial round of RT-PCR targeting the TCR CDR3 relied on the HTBI primer set. MiXCR was run by TCRdb on the multiplex PCR reads, yielding one entry per CDR3 protein. The sample consists of fewer than 350,000 distinct CDR3 sequences, roughly 15% of them appearing once. This entry is derived from a study of T cells in Graves' hyperthyroidism and ophthalmopathy. Whole-study results and caveats: The model identified upcoming ophthalmopathy a median around 6 months ahead of onset.

Germline CDR1 is LGHNA and CDR2 is YNFKEQ. CDR3 size: 16 residues. The junction had 13 bases not matched to a gene; V was cut back by 9 bases and J by 4 bases. Participants, patients aged 18 to 65, had newly diagnosed hyperthyroidism with a duration under 2 months. The rearrangement uses TRBV4-2 and TRBJ2-5; 11 bases are shared with TRBD2. The sequence was collected from a woman aged 45-65 years with Graves' hyperthyroidism that later progressed to Graves' ophthalmopathy. Specimen: blood. The CDR3 protein is CASAKSGTSGGETQYF. CDR3 coding DNA: TGTGCCAGTGCCAAGTCCGGGACTAGCGGCGGAGAGACCCAGTACTTC.